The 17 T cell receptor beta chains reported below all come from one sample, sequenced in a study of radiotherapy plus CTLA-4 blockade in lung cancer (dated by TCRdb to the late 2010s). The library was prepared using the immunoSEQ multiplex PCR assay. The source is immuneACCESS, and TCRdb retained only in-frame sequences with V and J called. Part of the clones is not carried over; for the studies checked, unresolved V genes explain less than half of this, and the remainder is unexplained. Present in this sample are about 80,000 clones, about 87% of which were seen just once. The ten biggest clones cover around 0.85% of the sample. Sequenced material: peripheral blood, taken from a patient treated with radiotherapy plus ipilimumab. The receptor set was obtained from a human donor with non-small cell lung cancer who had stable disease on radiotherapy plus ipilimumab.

As DNA, the CDR3 is TGTGCCTGCCACGGGCAGGGGGCCGCCAAGGTGGAGGCCCTCCACTTT. This translates into CACHGQGAAKVEALHF. The chain employs TRBV30 and TRBJ1-6; TRBD1 aligns across 8 bases. The CDR3 runs 16 residues. V lost 6 bases, J lost 14 bases, and 21 bases stayed unmatched. CDR1 and CDR2 (germline): GTSNPN, SVGIG (reference sequence). The complete variable domain, with remaining parts taken from reference TRBV30 and TRBJ1-6, reads SQTIHQWPATLVQPVGSPLSLECTVEGTSNPNLYWYRQAAGRGLQLLFYSVGIGQISSEVPQNLSASRPQDRQFILSSKKLLLSDSGFYLCACHGQGAAKVEALHFGNGTRLTVT.

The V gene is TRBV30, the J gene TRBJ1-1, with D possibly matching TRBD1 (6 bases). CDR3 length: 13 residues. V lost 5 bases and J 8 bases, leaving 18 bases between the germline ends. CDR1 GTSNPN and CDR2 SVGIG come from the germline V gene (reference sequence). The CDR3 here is CAWRTERLVEAFF. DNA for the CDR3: TGTGCCTGGCGGACAGAGAGACTCGTCGAAGCTTTCTTT.

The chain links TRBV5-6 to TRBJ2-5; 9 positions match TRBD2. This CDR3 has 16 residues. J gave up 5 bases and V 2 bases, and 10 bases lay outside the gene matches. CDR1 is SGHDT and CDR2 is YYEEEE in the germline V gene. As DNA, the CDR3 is TGTGCCAGCAGCTTTCGGGCAAGCGGGGGGAGGGAGACCCAGTACTTC. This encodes CASSFRASGGRETQYF. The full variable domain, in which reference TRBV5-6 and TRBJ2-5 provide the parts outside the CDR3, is DAGVTQSPTHLIKTRGQQVTLRCSPKSGHDTVSWYQQALGQGPQFIFQYYEEEERQRGNFPDRFSGHQFPNYSSELNVNALLLGDSALYLCASSFRASGGRETQYFGPGTRLLVL.

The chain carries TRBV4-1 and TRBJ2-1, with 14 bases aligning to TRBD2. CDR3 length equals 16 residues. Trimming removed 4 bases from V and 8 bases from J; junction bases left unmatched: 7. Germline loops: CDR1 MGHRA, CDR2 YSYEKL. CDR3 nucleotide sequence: TGCGCCAGCAGCCTCGGACTAGCGGGGGGAAACTATGAGCAGTTCTTC. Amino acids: CASSLGLAGGNYEQFF.

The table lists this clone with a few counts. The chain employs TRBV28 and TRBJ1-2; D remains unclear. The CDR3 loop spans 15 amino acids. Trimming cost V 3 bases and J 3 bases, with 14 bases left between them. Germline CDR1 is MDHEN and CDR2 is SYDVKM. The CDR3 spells CASSFLGEGDYGYTF. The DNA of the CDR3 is TGTGCCAGCAGTTTCCTCGGGGAGGGAGACTATGGCTACACCTTC.

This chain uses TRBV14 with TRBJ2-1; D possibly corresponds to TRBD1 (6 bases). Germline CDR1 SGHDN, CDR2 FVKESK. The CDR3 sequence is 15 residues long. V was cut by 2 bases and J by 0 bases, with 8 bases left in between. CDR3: CASSQLGGSYNEQFF. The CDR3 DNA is TGTGCCAGCAGCCAACTAGGGGGCTCCTACAATGAGCAGTTCTTC. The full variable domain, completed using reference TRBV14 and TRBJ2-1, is EAGVTQFPSHSVIEKGQTVTLRCDPISGHDNLYWYRRVMGKEIKFLLHFVKESKQDESGMPNNRFLAERTGGTYSTLKVQPAELEDSGVYFCASSQLGGSYNEQFFGPGTRLTVL.

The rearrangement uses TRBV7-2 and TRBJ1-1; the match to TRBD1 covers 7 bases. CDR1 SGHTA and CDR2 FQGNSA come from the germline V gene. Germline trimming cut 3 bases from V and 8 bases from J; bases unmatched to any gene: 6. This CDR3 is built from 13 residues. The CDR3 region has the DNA TGTGCCAGCAGCTTGGGACAGAACGCAGAAGCTTTCTTT. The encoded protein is CASSLGQNAEAFF.

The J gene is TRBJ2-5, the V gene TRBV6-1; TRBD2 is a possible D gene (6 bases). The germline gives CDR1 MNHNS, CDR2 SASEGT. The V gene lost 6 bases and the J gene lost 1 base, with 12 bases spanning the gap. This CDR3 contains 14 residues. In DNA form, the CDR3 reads TGTGCCAGCAGCGGACTACCCGCCCAAGAGACCCAGTACTTC. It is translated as CASSGLPAQETQYF.

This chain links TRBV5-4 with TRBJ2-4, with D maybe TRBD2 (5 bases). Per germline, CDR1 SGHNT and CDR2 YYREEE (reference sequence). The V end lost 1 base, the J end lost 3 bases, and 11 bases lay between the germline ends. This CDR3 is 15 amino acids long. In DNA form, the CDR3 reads TGTGCCAGCAGCTTGCACGGGGTCAGCAAAAACATTCAGTACTTC. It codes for CASSLHGVSKNIQYF.

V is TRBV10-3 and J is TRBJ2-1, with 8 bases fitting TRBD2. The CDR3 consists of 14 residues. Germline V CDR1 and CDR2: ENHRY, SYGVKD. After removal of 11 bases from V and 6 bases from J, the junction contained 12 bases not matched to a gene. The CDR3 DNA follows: TGTGCCTCTGGACTAGCTGACGTTCTCAATGAGCAGTTCTTC. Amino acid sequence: CASGLADVLNEQFF.

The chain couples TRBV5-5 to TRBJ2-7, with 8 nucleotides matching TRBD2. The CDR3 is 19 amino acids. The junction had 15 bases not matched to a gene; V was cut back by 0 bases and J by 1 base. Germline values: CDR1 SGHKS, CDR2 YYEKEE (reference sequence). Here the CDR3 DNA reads TGTGCCAGCAGCTTGGAGCGGGGAGGCGGGAGGTTAGGGTCCTACGAGCAGTACTTC. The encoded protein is CASSLERGGGRLGSYEQYF.

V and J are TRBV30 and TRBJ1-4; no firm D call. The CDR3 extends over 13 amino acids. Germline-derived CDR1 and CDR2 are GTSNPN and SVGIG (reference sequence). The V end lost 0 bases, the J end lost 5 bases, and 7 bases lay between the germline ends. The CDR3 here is CAWSVGRNEKLFF. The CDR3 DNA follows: TGTGCCTGGAGTGTGGGCAGGAATGAAAAACTGTTTTTT. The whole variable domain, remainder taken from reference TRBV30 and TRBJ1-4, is SQTIHQWPATLVQPVGSPLSLECTVEGTSNPNLYWYRQAAGRGLQLLFYSVGIGQISSEVPQNLSASRPQDRQFILSSKKLLLSDSGFYLCAWSVGRNEKLFFGSGTQLSVL.

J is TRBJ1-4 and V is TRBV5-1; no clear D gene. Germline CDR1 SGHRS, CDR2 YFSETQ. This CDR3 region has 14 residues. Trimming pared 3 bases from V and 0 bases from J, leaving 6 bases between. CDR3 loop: CASSSTTTNEKLFF. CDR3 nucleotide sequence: TGCGCCAGCAGCTCGACAACAACTAATGAAAAACTGTTTTTT.

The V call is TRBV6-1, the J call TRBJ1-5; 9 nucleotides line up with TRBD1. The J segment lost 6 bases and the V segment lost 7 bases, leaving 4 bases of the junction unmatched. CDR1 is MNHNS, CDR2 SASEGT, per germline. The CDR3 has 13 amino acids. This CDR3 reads CASNRDRVQPQHF. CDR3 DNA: TGTGCCAGCAATAGGGACAGGGTTCAGCCCCAGCATTTT.

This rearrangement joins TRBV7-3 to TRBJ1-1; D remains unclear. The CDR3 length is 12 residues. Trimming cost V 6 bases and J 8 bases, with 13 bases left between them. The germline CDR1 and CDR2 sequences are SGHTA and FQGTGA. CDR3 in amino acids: CASSFPGGEAFF. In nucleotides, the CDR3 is TGTGCCAGCAGTTTTCCGGGTGGGGAAGCTTTCTTT.

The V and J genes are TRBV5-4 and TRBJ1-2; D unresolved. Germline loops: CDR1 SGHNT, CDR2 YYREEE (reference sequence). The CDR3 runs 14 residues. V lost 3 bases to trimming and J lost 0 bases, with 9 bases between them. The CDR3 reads CASSSSRANYGYTF. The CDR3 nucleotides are TGTGCCAGCAGCTCGTCCCGGGCTAACTATGGCTACACCTTC.

Here the CDR3 DNA reads TGTGCCAGCAGCTTAAACGGGGCGGCCCCAGATACGCAGTATTTT. This codes for CASSLNGAAPDTQYF. The chain recombines TRBV7-3 with TRBJ2-3, with D tentatively TRBD1 or TRBD2 (5 bases each). V gave up 1 base and J gave up 4 bases, with 12 bases separating them. The CDR3 runs to 15 residues. From germline, CDR1 is SGHTA and CDR2 FQGTGA. The full variable domain, its missing parts supplied by reference TRBV7-3 and TRBJ2-3, is GAGVSQTPSNKVTEKGKYVELRCDPISGHTALYWYRQSLGQGPEFLIYFQGTGAADDSGLPNDRFFAVRPEGSVSTLKIQRTERGDSAVYLCASSLNGAAPDTQYFGPGTRLTVL.